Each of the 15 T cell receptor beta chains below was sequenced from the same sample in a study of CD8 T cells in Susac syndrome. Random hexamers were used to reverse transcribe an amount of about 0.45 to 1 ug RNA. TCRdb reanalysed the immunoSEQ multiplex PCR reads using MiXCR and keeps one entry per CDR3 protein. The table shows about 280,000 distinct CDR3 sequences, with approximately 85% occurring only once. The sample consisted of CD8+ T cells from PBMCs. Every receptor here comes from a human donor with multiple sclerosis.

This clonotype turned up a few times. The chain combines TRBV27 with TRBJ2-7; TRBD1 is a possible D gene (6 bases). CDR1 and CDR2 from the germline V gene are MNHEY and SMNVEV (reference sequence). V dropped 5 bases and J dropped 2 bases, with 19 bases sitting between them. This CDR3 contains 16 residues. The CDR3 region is CASSNSAGESTYEQYF. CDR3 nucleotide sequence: TGTGCCAGCAGTAACTCTGCAGGGGAGTCCACCTACGAGCAGTACTTC.

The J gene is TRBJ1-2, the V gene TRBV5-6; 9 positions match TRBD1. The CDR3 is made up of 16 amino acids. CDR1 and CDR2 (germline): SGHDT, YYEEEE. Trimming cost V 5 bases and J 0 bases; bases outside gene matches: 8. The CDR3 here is CASRYGQGKANYGYTF. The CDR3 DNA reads TGTGCCAGCAGATACGGACAGGGGAAAGCTAACTATGGCTACACCTTC.

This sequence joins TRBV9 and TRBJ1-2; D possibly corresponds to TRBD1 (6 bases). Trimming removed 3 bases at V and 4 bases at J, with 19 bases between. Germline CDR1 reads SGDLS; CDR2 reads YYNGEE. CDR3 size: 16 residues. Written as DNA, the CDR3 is TGTGCCAGCAGCGGAGGTTCGGGGGGCTTGAGCTATGGCTACACCTTC. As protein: CASSGGSGGLSYGYTF.

The CDR3 region has the DNA TGTGCCAGCAGTTTGCAAGCGGGAGAGAGGGTGCGCACAGATACGCAGTATTTT. Protein sequence: CASSLQAGERVRTDTQYF. The chain employs TRBV27 and TRBJ2-3; 8 bases are shared with TRBD2. CDR1 MNHEY and CDR2 SMNVEV come from the germline V gene (reference sequence). Trimming cost V 3 bases and J 1 base; bases outside gene matches: 12. This CDR3 is built from 18 residues.

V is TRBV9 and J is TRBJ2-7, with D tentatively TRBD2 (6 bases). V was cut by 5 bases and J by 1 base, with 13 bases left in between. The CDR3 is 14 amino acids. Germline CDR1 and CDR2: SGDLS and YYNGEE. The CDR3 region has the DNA TGTGCCAGCAGTGATGGGACTTCGTCCTACGAGCAGTACTTC. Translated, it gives CASSDGTSSYEQYF.

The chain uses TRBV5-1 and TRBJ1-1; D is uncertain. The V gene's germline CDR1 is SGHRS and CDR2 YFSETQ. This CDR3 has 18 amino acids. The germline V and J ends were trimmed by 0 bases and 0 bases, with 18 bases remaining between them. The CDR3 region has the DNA TGCGCCAGCAGCTTGGAAGGTGTAGGGCGGAAAATGAACACTGAAGCTTTCTTT. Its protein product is CASSLEGVGRKMNTEAFF.

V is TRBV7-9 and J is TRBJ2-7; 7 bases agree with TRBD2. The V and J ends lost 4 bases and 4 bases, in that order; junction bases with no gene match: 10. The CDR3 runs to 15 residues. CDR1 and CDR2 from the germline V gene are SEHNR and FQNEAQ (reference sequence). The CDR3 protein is CASSSPTAGTYEQYF. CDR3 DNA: TGTGCCAGCAGCTCCCCGACAGCGGGGACGTACGAGCAGTACTTC.

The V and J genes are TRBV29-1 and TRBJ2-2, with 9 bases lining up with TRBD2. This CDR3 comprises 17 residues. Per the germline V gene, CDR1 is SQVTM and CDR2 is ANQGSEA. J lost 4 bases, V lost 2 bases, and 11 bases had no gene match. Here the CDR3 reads CSVEKASGASSTGELFF. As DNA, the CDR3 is TGCAGCGTTGAAAAGGCTAGCGGGGCCTCCAGCACCGGGGAGCTGTTTTTT.

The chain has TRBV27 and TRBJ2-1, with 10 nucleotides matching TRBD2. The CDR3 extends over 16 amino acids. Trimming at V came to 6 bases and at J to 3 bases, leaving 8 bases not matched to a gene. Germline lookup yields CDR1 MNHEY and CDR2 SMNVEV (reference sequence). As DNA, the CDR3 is TGTGCCAGCAGCTCTAGCGGGAGTTATGGCTACAATGAGCAGTTCTTC. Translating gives CASSSSGSYGYNEQFF.

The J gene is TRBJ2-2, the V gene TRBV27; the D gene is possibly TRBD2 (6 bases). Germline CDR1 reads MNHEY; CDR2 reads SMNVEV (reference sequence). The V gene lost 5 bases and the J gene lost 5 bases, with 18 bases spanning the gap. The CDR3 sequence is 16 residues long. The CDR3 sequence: CASSPLDSRGTGELFF. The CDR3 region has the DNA TGTGCCAGCAGTCCACTCGACTCCCGGGGGACCGGGGAGCTGTTTTTT.

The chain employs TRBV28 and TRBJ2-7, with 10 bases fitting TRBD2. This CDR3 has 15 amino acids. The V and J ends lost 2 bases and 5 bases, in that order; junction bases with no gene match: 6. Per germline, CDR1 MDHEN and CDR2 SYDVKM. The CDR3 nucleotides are TGTGCCAGCAGTTTAAGGCCTAGCGGGAGTGACGAGCAGTACTTC. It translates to CASSLRPSGSDEQYF.

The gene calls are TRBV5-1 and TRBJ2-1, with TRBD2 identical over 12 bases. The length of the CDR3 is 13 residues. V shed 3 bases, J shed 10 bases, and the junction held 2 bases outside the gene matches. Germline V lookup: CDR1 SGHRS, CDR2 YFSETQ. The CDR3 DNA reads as TGCGCCAGCAGCTCGACTAGCGGGAGAGAGCAGTTCTTC. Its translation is CASSSTSGREQFF.

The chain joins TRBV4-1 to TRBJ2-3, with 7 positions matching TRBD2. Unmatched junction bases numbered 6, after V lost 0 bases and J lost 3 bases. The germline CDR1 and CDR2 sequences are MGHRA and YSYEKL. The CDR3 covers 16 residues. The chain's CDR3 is CASSQDPAGETDTQYF. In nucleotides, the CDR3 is TGCGCCAGCAGCCAAGATCCCGCGGGAGAGACAGATACGCAGTATTTT.

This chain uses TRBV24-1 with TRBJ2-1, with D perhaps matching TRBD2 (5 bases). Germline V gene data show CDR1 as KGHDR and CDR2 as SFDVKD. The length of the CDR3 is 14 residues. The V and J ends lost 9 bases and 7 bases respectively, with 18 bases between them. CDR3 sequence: CATGEPGFGNEQFF. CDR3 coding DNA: TGTGCCACCGGGGAACCGGGATTTGGAAATGAGCAGTTCTTC.

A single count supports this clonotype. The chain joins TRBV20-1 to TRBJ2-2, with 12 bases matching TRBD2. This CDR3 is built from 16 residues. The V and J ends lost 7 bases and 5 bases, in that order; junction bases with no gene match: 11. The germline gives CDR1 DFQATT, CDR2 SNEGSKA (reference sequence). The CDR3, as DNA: TGCAGTGTCAACAGGGGGGGACTAGCGGGTACCGGGGAGCTGTTTTTT. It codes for CSVNRGGLAGTGELFF.